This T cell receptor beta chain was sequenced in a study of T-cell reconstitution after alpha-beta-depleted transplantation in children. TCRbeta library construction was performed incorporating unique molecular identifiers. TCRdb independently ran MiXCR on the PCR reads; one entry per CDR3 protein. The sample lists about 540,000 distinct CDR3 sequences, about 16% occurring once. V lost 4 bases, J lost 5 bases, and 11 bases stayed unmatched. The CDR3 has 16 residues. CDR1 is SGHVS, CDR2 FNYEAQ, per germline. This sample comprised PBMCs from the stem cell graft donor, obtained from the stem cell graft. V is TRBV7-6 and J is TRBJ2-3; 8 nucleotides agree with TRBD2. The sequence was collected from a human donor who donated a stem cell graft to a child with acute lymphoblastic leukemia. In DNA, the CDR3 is TGTGCCAGCAGCTCCCGATCGGGGGGGGCGGGAGATACGCAGTATTTT. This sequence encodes CASSSRSGGAGDTQYF. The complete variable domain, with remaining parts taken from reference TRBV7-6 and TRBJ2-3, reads GAGVSQSPRYKVTKRGQDVALRCDPISGHVSLYWYRQALGQGPEFLTYFNYEAQQDKSGLPNDRFSAERPEGSISTLTIQRTEQRDSAMYRCASSSRSGGAGDTQYFGPGTRLTVL.